This T cell receptor (beta chain) originates from a study of T cell clonality in common variable immunodeficiency. Profiled with immunoSEQ multiplex PCR; TCRdb holds only in-frame clones, not every one. The repertoire consists of about 52,000 clones, none detected only once. The J segment lost 5 bases and the V segment lost 3 bases, leaving 5 bases of the junction unmatched. Germline V gene sequence: CDR1 SEHNR, CDR2 FQNEAQ (reference sequence). CDR3 length equals 14 residues. This clone was counted between two and nine times. The read ends 3 residues shy of where the CDR3 ends; the end is completed using the germline J gene.

This chain links TRBV7-9 with TRBJ2-7; TRBD1 agrees at 9 bases. Sequenced input: peripheral blood mononuclear cells. This receptor was taken from a person between 18 and 75 years old in good health. CDR3 loop: CASSFRDRVHEQYF. Partial CDR3 DNA: TGTGCCAGCAGCTTCCGGGACAGGGTCCACGAG.